This T cell receptor beta chain was recovered during a study of metastatic and nonmetastatic thyroid tumors. Germline V gene lookup returns CDR1 ENHRY and CDR2 SYGVKD. The CDR3 has 14 amino acids. Trimming removed 8 bases from V and 4 bases from J; junction bases left unmatched: 8. With MiXCR, TCRdb reprocessed the PCR reads. The repertoire holds tens of thousands of clones, about a sixth seen once, with more than 4.5% in the top ten. Every patient underwent thyroid surgery untreated. This clone was recorded at least ten times. Sequencing was carried out using blood. The chain is built from TRBV10-3 and TRBJ2-3; the match to TRBD2 covers 8 bases. The TCR was taken from a female donor with papillary thyroid cancer or a benign thyroid nodule (not recorded which). Some clones in this sample may be carry-over from other donors' samples. Here the CDR3 reads CAIGRGGGADTQYF. CDR3 nucleotide sequence: TGTGCCATCGGCCGGGGGGGGGGGGCAGATACGCAGTATTTT.